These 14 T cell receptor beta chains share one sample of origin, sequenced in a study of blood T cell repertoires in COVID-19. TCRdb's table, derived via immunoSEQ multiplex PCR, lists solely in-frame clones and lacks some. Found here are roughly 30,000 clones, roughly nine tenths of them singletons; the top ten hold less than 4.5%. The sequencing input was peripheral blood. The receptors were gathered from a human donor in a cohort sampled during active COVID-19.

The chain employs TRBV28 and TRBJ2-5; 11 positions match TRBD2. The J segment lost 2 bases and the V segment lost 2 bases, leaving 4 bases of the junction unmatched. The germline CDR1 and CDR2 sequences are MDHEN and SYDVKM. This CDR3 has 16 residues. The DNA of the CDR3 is TGTGCCAGCAGTTTAGGTTTAGCGGGGGGGCAAGAGACCCAGTACTTC. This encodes CASSLGLAGGQETQYF. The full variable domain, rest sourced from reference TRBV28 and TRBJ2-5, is DVKVTQSSRYLVKRTGEKVFLECVQDMDHENMFWYRQDPGLGLRLIYFSYDVKMKEKGDIPEGYSVSREKKERFSLILESASTNQTSMYLCASSLGLAGGQETQYFGPGTRLLVL.

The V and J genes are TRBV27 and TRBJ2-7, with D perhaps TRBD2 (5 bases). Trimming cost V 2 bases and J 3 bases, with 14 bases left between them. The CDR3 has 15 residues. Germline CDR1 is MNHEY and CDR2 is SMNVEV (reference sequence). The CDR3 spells CASSLRGRGIYEQYF. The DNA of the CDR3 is TGTGCCAGCAGTTTAAGAGGGAGAGGGATCTACGAGCAGTACTTC.

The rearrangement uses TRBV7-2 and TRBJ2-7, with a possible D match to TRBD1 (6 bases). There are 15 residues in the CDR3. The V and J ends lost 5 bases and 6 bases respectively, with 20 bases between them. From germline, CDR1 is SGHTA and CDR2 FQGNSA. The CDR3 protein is CASSVTGSPSGEQYF. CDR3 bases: TGTGCCAGCAGCGTCACAGGGTCCCCCTCAGGCGAGCAGTACTTC.

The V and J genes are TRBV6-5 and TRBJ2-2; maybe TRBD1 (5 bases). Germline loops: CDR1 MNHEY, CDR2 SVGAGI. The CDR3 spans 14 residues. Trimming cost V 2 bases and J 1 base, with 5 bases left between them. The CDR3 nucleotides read TGTGCCAGCAGTTACAGGGGGAACACCGGGGAGCTGTTTTTT. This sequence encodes CASSYRGNTGELFF.

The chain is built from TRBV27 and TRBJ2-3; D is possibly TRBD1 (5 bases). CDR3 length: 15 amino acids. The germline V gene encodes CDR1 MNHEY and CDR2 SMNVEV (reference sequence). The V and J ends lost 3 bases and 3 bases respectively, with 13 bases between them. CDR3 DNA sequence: TGTGCCAGCAGTTTTGGTGCGAAGGGGACAGATACGCAGTATTTT. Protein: CASSFGAKGTDTQYF.

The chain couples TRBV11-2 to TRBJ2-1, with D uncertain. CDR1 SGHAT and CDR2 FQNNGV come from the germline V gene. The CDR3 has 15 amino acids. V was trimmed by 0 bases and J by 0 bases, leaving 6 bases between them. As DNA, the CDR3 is TGTGCCAGCAGCTTAGACAGTGGCTCCTACAATGAGCAGTTCTTC. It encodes CASSLDSGSYNEQFF. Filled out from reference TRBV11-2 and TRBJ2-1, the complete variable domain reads EAGVAQSPRYKIIEKRQSVAFWCNPISGHATLYWYQQILGQGPKLLIQFQNNGVVDDSQLPKDRFSAERLKGVDSTLKIQPAKLEDSAVYLCASSLDSGSYNEQFFGPGTRLTVL.

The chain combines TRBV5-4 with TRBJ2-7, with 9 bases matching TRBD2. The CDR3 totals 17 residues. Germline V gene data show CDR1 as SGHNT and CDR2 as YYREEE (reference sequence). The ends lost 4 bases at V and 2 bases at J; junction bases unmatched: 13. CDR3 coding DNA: TGTGCCAGCAGCATTGGGGGCGCGGGGGGGGGAGCCTACGAGCAGTACTTC. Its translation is CASSIGGAGGGAYEQYF.

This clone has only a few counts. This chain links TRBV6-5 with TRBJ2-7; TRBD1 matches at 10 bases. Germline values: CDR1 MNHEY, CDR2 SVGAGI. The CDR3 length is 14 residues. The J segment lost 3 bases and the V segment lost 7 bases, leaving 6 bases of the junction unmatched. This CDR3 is CASIKDRGLYEQYF. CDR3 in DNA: TGTGCCAGCATCAAAGACAGGGGGCTCTACGAGCAGTACTTC.

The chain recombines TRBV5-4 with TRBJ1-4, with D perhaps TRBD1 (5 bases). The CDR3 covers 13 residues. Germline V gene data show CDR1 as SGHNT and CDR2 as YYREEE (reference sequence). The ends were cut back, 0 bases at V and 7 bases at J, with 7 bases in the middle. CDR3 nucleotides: TGTGCCAGCAGCTTGGCAGGGATTGAAAAACTGTTTTTT. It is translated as CASSLAGIEKLFF. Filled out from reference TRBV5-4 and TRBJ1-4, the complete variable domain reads ETGVTQSPTHLIKTRGQQVTLRCSSQSGHNTVSWYQQALGQGPQFIFQYYREEENGRGNFPPRFSGLQFPNYSSELNVNALELDDSALYLCASSLAGIEKLFFGSGTQLSVL.

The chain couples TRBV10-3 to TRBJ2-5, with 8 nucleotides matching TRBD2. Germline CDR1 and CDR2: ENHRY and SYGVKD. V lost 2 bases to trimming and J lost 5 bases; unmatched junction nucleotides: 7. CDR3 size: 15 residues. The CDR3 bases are TGTGCCATCAGTGAGGGGCTAGCGGGCGGGGAGACCCAGTACTTC. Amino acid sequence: CAISEGLAGGETQYF.

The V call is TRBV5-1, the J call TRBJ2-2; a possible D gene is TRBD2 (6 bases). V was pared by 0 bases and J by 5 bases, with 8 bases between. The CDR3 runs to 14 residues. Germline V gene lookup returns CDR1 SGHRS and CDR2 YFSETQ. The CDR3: CASSLAGDTGELFF. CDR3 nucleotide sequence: TGCGCCAGCAGCTTGGCGGGGGATACCGGGGAGCTGTTTTTT.

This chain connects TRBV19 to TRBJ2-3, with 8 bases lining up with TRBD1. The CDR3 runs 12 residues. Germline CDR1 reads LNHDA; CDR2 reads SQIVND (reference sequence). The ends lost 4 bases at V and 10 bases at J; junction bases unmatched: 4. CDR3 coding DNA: TGTGCCAGTAGTACCCAGACAGGGGCGCAGTATTTT. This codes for CASSTQTGAQYF.

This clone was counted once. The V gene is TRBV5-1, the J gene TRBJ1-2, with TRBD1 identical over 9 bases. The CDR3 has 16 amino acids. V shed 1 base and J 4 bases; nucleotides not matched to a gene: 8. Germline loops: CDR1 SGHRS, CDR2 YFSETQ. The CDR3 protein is CASSLSTGGAPYGYTF. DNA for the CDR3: TGCGCCAGCAGCTTGAGCACAGGGGGCGCCCCCTATGGCTACACCTTC.

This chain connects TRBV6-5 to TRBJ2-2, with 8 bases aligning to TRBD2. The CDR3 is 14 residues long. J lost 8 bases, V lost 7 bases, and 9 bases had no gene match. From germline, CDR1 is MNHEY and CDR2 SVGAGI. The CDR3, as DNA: TGTGCCAGCAACAGCCCGGGAGGGATTGGGGAGCTGTTTTTT. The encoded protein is CASNSPGGIGELFF.